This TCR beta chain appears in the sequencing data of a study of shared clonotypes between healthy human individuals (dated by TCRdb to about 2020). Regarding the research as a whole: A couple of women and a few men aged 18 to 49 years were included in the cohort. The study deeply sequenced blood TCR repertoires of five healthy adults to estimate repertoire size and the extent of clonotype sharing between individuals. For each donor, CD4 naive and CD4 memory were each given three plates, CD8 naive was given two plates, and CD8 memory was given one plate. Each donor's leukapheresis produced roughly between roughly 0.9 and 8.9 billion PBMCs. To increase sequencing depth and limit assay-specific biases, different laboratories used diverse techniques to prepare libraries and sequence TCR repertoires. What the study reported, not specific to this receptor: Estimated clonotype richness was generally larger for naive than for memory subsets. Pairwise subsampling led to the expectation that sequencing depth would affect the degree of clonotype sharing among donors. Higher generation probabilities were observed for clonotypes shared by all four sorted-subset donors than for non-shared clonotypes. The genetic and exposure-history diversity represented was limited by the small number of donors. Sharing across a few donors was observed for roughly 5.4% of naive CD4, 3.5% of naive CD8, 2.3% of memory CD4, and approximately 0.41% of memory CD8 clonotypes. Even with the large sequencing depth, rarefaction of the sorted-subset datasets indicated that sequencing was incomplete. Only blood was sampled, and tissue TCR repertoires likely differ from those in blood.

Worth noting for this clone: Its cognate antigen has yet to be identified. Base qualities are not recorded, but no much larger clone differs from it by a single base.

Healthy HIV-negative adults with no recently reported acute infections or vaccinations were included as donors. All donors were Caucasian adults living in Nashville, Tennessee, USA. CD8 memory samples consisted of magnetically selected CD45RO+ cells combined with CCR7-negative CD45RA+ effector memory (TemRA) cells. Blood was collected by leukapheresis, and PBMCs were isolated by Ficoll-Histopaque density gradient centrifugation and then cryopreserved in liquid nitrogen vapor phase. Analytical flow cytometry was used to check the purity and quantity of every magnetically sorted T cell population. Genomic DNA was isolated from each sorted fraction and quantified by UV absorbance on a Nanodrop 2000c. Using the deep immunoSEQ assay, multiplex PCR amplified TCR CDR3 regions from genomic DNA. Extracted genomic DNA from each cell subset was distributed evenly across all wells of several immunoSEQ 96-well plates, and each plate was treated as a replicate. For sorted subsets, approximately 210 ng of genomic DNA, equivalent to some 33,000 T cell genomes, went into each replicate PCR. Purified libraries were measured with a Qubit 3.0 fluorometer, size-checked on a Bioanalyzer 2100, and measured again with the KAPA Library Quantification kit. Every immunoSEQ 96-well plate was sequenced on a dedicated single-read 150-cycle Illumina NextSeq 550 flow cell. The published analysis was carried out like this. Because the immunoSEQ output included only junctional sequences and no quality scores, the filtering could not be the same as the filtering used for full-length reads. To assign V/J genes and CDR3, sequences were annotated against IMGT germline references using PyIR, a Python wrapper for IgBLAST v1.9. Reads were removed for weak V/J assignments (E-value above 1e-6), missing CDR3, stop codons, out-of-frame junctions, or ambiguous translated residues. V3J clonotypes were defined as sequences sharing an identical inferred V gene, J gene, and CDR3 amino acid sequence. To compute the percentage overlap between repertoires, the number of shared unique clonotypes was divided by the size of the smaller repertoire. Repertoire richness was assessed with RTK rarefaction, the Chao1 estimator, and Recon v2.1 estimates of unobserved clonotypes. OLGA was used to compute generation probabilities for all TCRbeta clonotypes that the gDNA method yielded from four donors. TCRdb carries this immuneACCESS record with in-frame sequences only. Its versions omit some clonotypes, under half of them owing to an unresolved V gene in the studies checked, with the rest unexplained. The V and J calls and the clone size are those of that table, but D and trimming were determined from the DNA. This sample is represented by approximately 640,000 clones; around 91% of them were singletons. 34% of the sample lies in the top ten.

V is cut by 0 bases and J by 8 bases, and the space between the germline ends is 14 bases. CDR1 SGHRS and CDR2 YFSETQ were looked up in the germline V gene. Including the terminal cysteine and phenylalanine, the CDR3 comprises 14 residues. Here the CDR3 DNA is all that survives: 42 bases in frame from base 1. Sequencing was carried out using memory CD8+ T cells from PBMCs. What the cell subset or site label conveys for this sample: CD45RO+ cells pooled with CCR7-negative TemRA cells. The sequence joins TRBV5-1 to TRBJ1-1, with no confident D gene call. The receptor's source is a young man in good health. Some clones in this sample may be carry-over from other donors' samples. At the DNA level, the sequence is TGCGCCAGCAGCTTGGGAAGTGCTACCCTCGAAGCTTTCTTT. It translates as CASSLGSATLEAFF.